The 5 T cell receptor beta chains reported below all come from one sample, sequenced in a study of breast tumors, draining lymph nodes, adjacent tissues. Via MiXCR, TCRdb re-called the multiplex PCR reads, giving one row per CDR3 protein. The data show about 15,000 distinct CDR3 sequences, 47% seen once. Specimen: tumor-adjacent breast tissue. These receptors all stem from a female donor with breast cancer. Some clones in this sample may be carry-over from other donors' samples.

By proportion, this clonotype is medium-sized. This chain connects TRBV7-9 to TRBJ1-3, with no clear D. The CDR3 totals 15 residues. Per the germline V gene, CDR1 is SEHNR and CDR2 is FQNEAQ (reference sequence). V lost 4 bases and J lost 4, with 14 bases in between. CDR3 sequence: CASSSGPRRGNTIYF. CDR3 nucleotides: TGTGCCAGCAGCTCTGGTCCCCGAAGAGGAAACACCATATATTTT.

This clonotype was seen repeatedly, ten times or more. Since a much larger clone is just one base distant, this may be a read error. The CDR3 here is CASSQAQGRGYGYTF. In DNA, the CDR3 is TGTGCCAGCAGTCAAGCGCAGGGACGGGGCTATGGCTACACCTTC. The V call is TRBV6-1, the J call TRBJ1-2; D possibly corresponds to TRBD1 (5 bases). The CDR3 spans 15 residues. Germline-derived CDR1 and CDR2 are MNHNS and SASEGT.

This clonotype ranks as medium-sized. The V and J genes are TRBV7-2 and TRBJ2-5; the match to TRBD1 covers 8 bases. With 4 bases clipped from V and 13 bases from J, the junction kept 8 bases outside the gene matches. Germline lookup yields CDR1 SGHTA and CDR2 FQGNSA. The CDR3 sequence is 12 residues long. DNA of the CDR3: TGTGCCAGCAGCTACACGGACAGGGAACGGTACTTC. The encoded protein is CASSYTDRERYF.

The chain has TRBV6-1 and TRBJ2-1, with TRBD2 identical over 14 bases. The germline V gene encodes CDR1 MNHNS and CDR2 SASEGT. The CDR3 consists of 20 residues. Trimming at V came to 2 bases and at J to 9 bases, leaving 18 bases not matched to a gene. CDR3 protein: CASSEFSGTSGSGTSREQFF. The CDR3 nucleotides read TGTGCCAGCAGTGAATTCTCCGGGACTAGCGGGAGTGGAACGTCACGTGAGCAGTTCTTC.

Details on this clonotype: An end of the junction differs from the germline gene, which may be a read error. The chain couples TRBV2 to TRBJ2-2; weak D call: TRBD2 (5 bases). The CDR3 is 13 amino acids. Germline values: CDR1 SNHLY, CDR2 FYNNEI. The DNA for the CDR3 is TGTGCCAGCAGTACAGAGAACACCGGGGAGCTGTCCTTT. Amino acids: CASSTENTGELSF.